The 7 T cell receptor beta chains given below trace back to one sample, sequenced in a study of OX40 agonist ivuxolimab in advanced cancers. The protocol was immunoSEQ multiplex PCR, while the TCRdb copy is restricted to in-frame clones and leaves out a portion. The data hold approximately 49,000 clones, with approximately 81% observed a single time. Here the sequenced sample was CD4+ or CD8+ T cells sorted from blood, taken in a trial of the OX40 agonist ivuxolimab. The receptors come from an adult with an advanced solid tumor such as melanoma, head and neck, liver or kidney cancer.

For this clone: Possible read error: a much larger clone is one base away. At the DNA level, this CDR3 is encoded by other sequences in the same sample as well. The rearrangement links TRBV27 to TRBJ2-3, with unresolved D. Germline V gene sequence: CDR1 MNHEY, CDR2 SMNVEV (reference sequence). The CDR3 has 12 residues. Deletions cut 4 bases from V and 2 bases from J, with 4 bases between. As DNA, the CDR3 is TGTGCCAGCAGTTCATACACAGATACGCAGTATTTT. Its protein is CASSSYTDTQYF.

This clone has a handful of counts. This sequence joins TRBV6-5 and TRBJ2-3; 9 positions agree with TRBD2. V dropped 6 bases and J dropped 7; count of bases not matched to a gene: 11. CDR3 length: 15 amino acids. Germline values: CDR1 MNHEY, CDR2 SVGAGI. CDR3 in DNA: TGTGCCAGCAGATTAACCGCGGGGGGGCAAAATACGCAGTATTTT. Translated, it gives CASRLTAGGQNTQYF.

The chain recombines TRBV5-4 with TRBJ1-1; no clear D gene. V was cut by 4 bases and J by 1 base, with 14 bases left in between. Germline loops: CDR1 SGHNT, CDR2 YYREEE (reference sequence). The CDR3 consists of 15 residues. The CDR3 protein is CASSPGGGSNTEAFF. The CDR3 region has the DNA TGTGCCAGCAGCCCCGGAGGAGGATCGAACACTGAAGCTTTCTTT.

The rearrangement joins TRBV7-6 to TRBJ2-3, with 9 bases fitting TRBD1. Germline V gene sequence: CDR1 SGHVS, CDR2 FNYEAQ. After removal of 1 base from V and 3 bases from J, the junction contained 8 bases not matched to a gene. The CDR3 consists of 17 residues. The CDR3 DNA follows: TGTGCCAGCAGCTTAGGCCCGGGACAGGGATCAACAGATACGCAGTATTTT. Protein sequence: CASSLGPGQGSTDTQYF.

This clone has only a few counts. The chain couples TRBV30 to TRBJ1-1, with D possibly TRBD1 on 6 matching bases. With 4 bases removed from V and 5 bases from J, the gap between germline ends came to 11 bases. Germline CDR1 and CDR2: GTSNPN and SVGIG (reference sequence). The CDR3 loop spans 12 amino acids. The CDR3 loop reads CAWTGAWTEAFF. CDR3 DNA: TGTGCCTGGACAGGGGCCTGGACTGAAGCTTTCTTT.

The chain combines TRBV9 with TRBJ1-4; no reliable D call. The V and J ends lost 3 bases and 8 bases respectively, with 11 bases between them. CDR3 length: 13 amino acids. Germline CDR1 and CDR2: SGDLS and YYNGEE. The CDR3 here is CASSGTSGEKLFF. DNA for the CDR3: TGTGCCAGCAGCGGGACCTCGGGGGAAAAACTGTTTTTT.

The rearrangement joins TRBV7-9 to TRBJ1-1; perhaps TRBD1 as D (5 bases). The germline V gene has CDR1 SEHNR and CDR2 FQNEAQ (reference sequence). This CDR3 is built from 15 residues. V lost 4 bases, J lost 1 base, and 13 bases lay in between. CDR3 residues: CASSWPGVGNTEAFF. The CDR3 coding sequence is TGTGCCAGCAGCTGGCCGGGGGTGGGGAACACTGAAGCTTTCTTT. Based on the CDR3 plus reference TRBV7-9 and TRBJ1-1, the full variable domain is DTGVSQNPRHKITKRGQNVTFRCDPISEHNRLYWYRQTLGQGPEFLTYFQNEAQLEKSRLLSDRFSAERPKGSFSTLEIQRTEQGDSAMYLCASSWPGVGNTEAFFGQGTRLTVV.